These 25 T cell receptor beta chains share one sample of origin, sequenced in a study of blood T cell repertoires in COVID-19. Clones were read by immunoSEQ multiplex PCR, and TCRdb kept only the in-frame ones, dropping some. The repertoire holds about 380,000 clones, around 87% seen once, with approximately 1.2% in the top ten. Specimen: PBMCs or T cells enriched from blood (not recorded which). The receptor set was obtained from a man aged 30 to 45 who had recovered from COVID-19.

This sequence joins TRBV9 and TRBJ1-1; 11 bases line up with TRBD1. The CDR3 length is 15 residues. CDR1 and CDR2 (germline): SGDLS, YYNGEE. V lost 3 bases, J lost 3 bases, and 4 bases stayed unmatched. The CDR3 nucleotides read TGTGCCAGCAGCGGAGCGGGACAGGGGGACACTGAAGCTTTCTTT. Translated: CASSGAGQGDTEAFF.

The genes are TRBV18 and TRBJ1-5; D not certain. V was cut by 0 bases and J by 3 bases, with 9 bases left in between. Germline CDR1 and CDR2: KGHSH and LQKENI. This CDR3 is 15 amino acids long. CDR3 region: CASSPPGQPNQPQHF. DNA for the CDR3: TGTGCCAGCTCACCACCGGGCCAGCCCAATCAGCCCCAGCATTTT.

This clone was recorded once. The rearrangement joins TRBV7-9 to TRBJ1-1; no clear D gene. CDR3 length: 15 amino acids. Germline values: CDR1 SEHNR, CDR2 FQNEAQ (reference sequence). V was clipped by 5 bases and J by 7 bases, with 20 bases between them. The CDR3 spells CASSPDLAALLEAFF. The CDR3 coding sequence is TGTGCCAGCAGCCCCGACCTAGCAGCTCTACTTGAAGCTTTCTTT.

V is TRBV7-9 and J is TRBJ2-7, with D tentatively TRBD1 (6 bases). Germline lookup yields CDR1 SEHNR and CDR2 FQNEAQ (reference sequence). The V gene lost 3 bases and the J gene lost 6 bases, with 9 bases spanning the gap. The length of the CDR3 is 12 residues. The CDR3 region is CASSFTGFEQYF. DNA of the CDR3: TGTGCCAGCAGCTTTACAGGGTTCGAGCAGTACTTC.

V and J are TRBV4-1 and TRBJ1-2, with D unresolved. V lost 0 bases and J lost 2, with 4 bases in between. This CDR3 is 13 amino acids long. Germline V CDR1 and CDR2: MGHRA, YSYEKL. CDR3 sequence (DNA): TGCGCCAGCAGCCAAGAACAGAACTATGGCTACACCTTC. This encodes CASSQEQNYGYTF.

The rearrangement uses TRBV4-2 and TRBJ2-5, with D maybe TRBD1 (6 bases). V lost 4 bases, J lost 5 bases, and 14 bases lay in between. The germline CDR1 and CDR2 sequences are LGHNA and YNFKEQ. The CDR3 runs 14 residues. CDR3 amino acids: CASSLQGRGETQYF. The CDR3 nucleotides read TGTGCCAGCAGCCTCCAGGGGAGAGGGGAGACCCAGTACTTC.

This clone was observed a single time. The CDR3: CASSETGIYSPLHF. The CDR3 bases are TGTGCCAGCAGTGAAACCGGGATTTATTCACCCCTCCACTTT. V and J are TRBV6-1 and TRBJ1-6; D is unresolved. The CDR3 runs 14 residues. CDR1 and CDR2 from the germline V gene are MNHNS and SASEGT. Between the trimmed V and J ends, which lost 2 bases and 8 bases, there was a span of 10 bases.

The chain employs TRBV19 and TRBJ1-2, with 7 bases lining up with TRBD1. The CDR3 has 16 amino acids. V lost 7 bases, J lost 3 bases, and 14 bases stayed unmatched. Germline CDR1 reads LNHDA; CDR2 reads SQIVND (reference sequence). The CDR3 coding sequence is TGTGCCAGTAAGTCCCCCCGGGACAGCTCTTACTATGGCTACACCTTC. Its protein product is CASKSPRDSSYYGYTF.

The chain has TRBV12-3 or TRBV12-4 and TRBJ1-1, with a tentative D call TRBD1 (5 bases). V lost 6 bases and J 6 bases, leaving 14 bases between the germline ends. CDR3 length equals 13 residues. The CDR3 reads CASSPGRTAEAFF. The CDR3 DNA reads TGTGCCAGCAGCCCAGGGAGGACGGCTGAAGCTTTCTTT.

This rearrangement joins TRBV27 to TRBJ2-1; TRBD2 might be the D (6 bases). The V end was cut by 7 bases, the J end by 8 bases, with 21 bases between. CDR1 is MNHEY, CDR2 SMNVEV, per germline (reference sequence). The CDR3 is 15 residues long. CDR3 bases: TGTGCCAGCACCCCGAATCGGAGCACGGGGGATGAGCAGTTCTTC. Protein product: CASTPNRSTGDEQFF.

The chain links TRBV19 to TRBJ1-1; D gene uncertain. Germline-derived CDR1 and CDR2 are LNHDA and SQIVND (reference sequence). Trimming took 6 bases from V and 1 from J, leaving 9 bases between them. The CDR3 has 13 amino acids. CDR3 amino acids: CASSPGGNTEAFF. The CDR3 DNA follows: TGTGCCAGTAGCCCGGGAGGGAACACTGAAGCTTTCTTT.

This rearrangement joins TRBV30 to TRBJ1-2; D possibly corresponds to TRBD1 (5 bases). Looked up from germline, CDR1 is GTSNPN and CDR2 is SVGIG (reference sequence). The CDR3 covers 13 residues. Trimming removed 6 bases from V and 1 base from J, with 12 bases in between. This CDR3 reads CACGTTHNYGYTF. The CDR3 nucleotides read TGTGCCTGTGGGACTACCCATAACTATGGCTACACCTTC.

This clone was seen a handful of times. The chain has TRBV6-5 and TRBJ2-4, with 7 bases that match TRBD2. The CDR3 has 13 residues. Germline assignment: CDR1 MNHEY and CDR2 SVGAGI. J gave up 5 bases and V 5 bases, and 3 bases lay outside the gene matches. The CDR3 sequence: CASSPGLQNIQYF. CDR3 in DNA: TGTGCCAGCAGTCCGGGACTACAAAACATTCAGTACTTC.

This chain connects TRBV12-3 or TRBV12-4 to TRBJ2-3; 9 positions match TRBD2. V was clipped by 8 bases and J by 1 base; unmatched bases: 1. The CDR3 loop spans 13 amino acids. CDR3 residues: CASERGGTDTQYF. DNA for the CDR3: TGTGCCAGCGAGCGGGGGGGCACAGATACGCAGTATTTT.

This sequence joins TRBV11-2 and TRBJ1-5, with a tentative D call TRBD1 (6 bases). Germline lookup yields CDR1 SGHAT and CDR2 FQNNGV. Trimming took 5 bases from V and 7 from J, leaving 15 bases between them. CDR3 size: 14 residues. Here the CDR3 DNA reads TGTGCCAGCAGCCTTCAGGGGAGCGGCCAGCCCCAGCATTTT. This encodes CASSLQGSGQPQHF.

The chain joins TRBV10-2 to TRBJ2-5; possibly TRBD2 for D (6 bases). Germline V gene data show CDR1 as WSHSY and CDR2 as SAAADI. The CDR3 covers 14 residues. V was clipped by 5 bases and J by 4 bases, with 14 bases between them. CDR3 sequence reads: CASSPEAGLETQYF. The CDR3 DNA reads as TGCGCCAGCAGTCCAGAGGCGGGGTTAGAGACCCAGTACTTC.

V usage is TRBV3-1 (or the pseudogene TRBV3-2) and J usage is TRBJ1-1; D is undetermined. CDR1 and CDR2 (germline): LGHDT, YNNKEL (reference sequence). The CDR3 covers 15 residues. The V end was cut by 0 bases, the J end by 2 bases, with 10 bases between. CDR3: CASSQDGRVNTEAFF. For the CDR3, the DNA is TGTGCCAGCAGCCAAGATGGGAGAGTAAACACTGAAGCTTTCTTT.

V usage is TRBV7-8 and J usage is TRBJ2-1; D call uncertain. The CDR3 runs 13 residues. Trimming cost V 3 bases and J 3 bases, with 6 bases left between them. The germline V gene encodes CDR1 SGHVS and CDR2 FQNEAQ. CDR3 sequence reads: CASSFADYNEQFF. CDR3 nucleotide sequence: TGTGCCAGCAGCTTTGCAGACTACAATGAGCAGTTCTTC. Using reference TRBV7-8 and TRBJ2-1 for the parts outside the CDR3, the full variable domain is GAGVSQSPRYKVAKRGQDVALRCDPISGHVSLFWYQQALGQGPEFLTYFQNEAQLDKSGLPSDRFFAERPEGSVSTLKIQRTQQEDSAVYLCASSFADYNEQFFGPGTRLTVL.

This chain links TRBV19 with TRBJ1-1; TRBD1 matches 8 bases. In germline, CDR1 is LNHDA, CDR2 SQIVND (reference sequence). This CDR3 has 16 amino acids. J was trimmed by 4 bases and V by 3 bases; bases with no gene match: 10. DNA of the CDR3: TGTGCCAGTAGTATGAGAAGTGGACAGGGTGGCACTGAAGCTTTCTTT. It is translated as CASSMRSGQGGTEAFF.

The J gene is TRBJ1-6, the V gene TRBV29-1; no clear D. There are 15 residues in the CDR3. The V end lost 6 bases, the J end lost 7 bases, and 19 bases lay between the germline ends. The V gene's germline CDR1 is SQVTM and CDR2 ANQGSEA. CDR3 loop: CSVRGEDVLNSPLHF. In DNA, the CDR3 is TGCAGCGTACGGGGTGAGGATGTATTAAATTCACCCCTCCACTTT. The whole variable domain, filled in from reference TRBV29-1 and TRBJ1-6, reads SAVISQKPSRDICQRGTSLTIQCQVDSQVTMMFWYRQQPGQSLTLIATANQGSEATYESGFVIDKFPISRPNLTFSTLTVSNMSPEDSSIYLCSVRGEDVLNSPLHFGNGTRLTVT.

This chain links TRBV5-6 with TRBJ1-2; no reliable D call. Per the germline V gene, CDR1 is SGHDT and CDR2 is YYEEEE. The CDR3 runs 14 residues. The germline V and J ends were trimmed by 2 bases and 0 bases, with 8 bases remaining between them. CDR3 region: CASSFTEPNYGYTF. CDR3 nucleotides: TGTGCCAGCAGCTTTACAGAACCTAACTATGGCTACACCTTC. The full variable domain, its missing parts supplied by reference TRBV5-6 and TRBJ1-2, is DAGVTQSPTHLIKTRGQQVTLRCSPKSGHDTVSWYQQALGQGPQFIFQYYEEEERQRGNFPDRFSGHQFPNYSSELNVNALLLGDSALYLCASSFTEPNYGYTFGSGTRLTVV.

This sequence joins TRBV2 and TRBJ2-1, with TRBD2 as a possible D gene (6 bases). Germline CDR1 SNHLY, CDR2 FYNNEI. Trimming removed 1 base from V and 4 bases from J, with 11 bases in between. The CDR3 extends over 15 amino acids. CDR3 protein: CASSEESGHYNEQFF. CDR3 coding DNA: TGTGCCAGCAGTGAAGAGAGCGGGCATTACAATGAGCAGTTCTTC.

The chain is built from TRBV27 and TRBJ2-2; D is possibly TRBD1 (5 bases). Looked up from germline, CDR1 is MNHEY and CDR2 is SMNVEV (reference sequence). V lost 3 bases and J 6 bases, leaving 5 bases between the germline ends. The CDR3 has 12 amino acids. The DNA of the CDR3 is TGTGCCAGCAGTTTGGGGCCCGGGGAGCTGTTTTTT. Protein: CASSLGPGELFF.

This chain links TRBV7-8 with TRBJ2-1, with 13 bases matching TRBD2. This CDR3 has 13 residues. CDR1 SGHVS and CDR2 FQNEAQ come from the germline V gene. Losses at the gene ends were 5 bases for V and 15 bases for J; bases not matched to a gene: 7. The CDR3 loop is CASSLGLAGVGFF. The CDR3 nucleotides read TGTGCCAGCAGCCTCGGACTAGCGGGGGTTGGGTTCTTC.

The rearrangement links TRBV7-9 to TRBJ1-1; no clear D. The V gene's germline CDR1 is SEHNR and CDR2 FQNEAQ (reference sequence). Trimming removed 6 bases at V and 4 bases at J, with 9 bases between. The CDR3 totals 12 residues. The CDR3 loop is CASRSVPTEAFF. As DNA, the CDR3 is TGTGCCAGCAGATCAGTCCCCACTGAAGCTTTCTTT.